The clone carrying this T cell receptor (beta chain) was counted a single time. Its antigen remains unknown. This sample is part of a study of cytomegalovirus exposure and HLA in healthy donors. The PCR ran on 60 Vbeta and 13 Jbeta primers. Method: immunoSEQ multiplex PCR; TCRdb's copy keeps in-frame clones and lacks some. The sample records some 97,000 clones, more than 75% being singletons. Study observations and caveats: What a later analysis reportedly showed was that an Asian-associated ancestry cluster had fewer N-insertions than the approximately 700-donor mean.

There are 13 residues in the CDR3. With 2 bases removed from V and 8 bases from J, the gap between germline ends came to 12 bases. Germline assignment: CDR1 SEHNR and CDR2 FQNEAQ (reference sequence). This clonotype was obtained from a woman in her forties or fifties in good health and CMV-seropositive. The sequencing input was PBMCs. The V and J genes are TRBV7-9 and TRBJ1-1; possibly TRBD1 for D (5 bases). The CDR3 DNA reads as TGTGCCAGCAGCTTATTCTCAGGGTTGGAAGCTTTCTTT. Translation gives CASSLFSGLEAFF.